The clone carrying this TCR beta chain has a count of ten or more. With 4 bases removed from V and 4 bases from J, the gap between germline ends came to 10 bases. Looked up from germline, CDR1 is SGHTA and CDR2 is FQGNSA. The CDR3 consists of 13 residues. One entry per CDR3 protein results from TCRdb running MiXCR on the RT-PCR reads. Altogether about 680,000 distinct CDR3 sequences are present, approximately 15% being singletons, with the ten largest covering 3.6%. V and J are TRBV7-2 and TRBJ2-5; D is undetermined. The TCR sequence derives from a female donor in good health, serving as a healthy control. What was sequenced was memory CD4+ T cells from blood. CDR3 protein: CASSSPPAETQYF. The DNA for the CDR3 is TGTGCCAGCAGCTCCCCGCCCGCAGAGACCCAGTACTTC.